A single sample is the source of the 25 T cell receptor beta chains below, sequenced in a study of T cell repertoires in cytomegalovirus infection. One entry per CDR3 protein, called by TCRdb with MiXCR from the reads. Here the sample spans approximately 750,000 distinct CDR3 sequences, roughly 35% being singletons. The material sequenced was PBMCs. These receptors originate from a human donor in good health (CMV status not recorded). Some clones in this sample may be carry-over from other donors' samples.

The table lists this clonotype with a few counts. The chain links TRBV20-1 to TRBJ1-2; D is possibly TRBD1 (5 bases). The CDR3 totals 12 residues. V lost 6 bases to trimming and J lost 6 bases, with 14 bases between them. CDR1 and CDR2 from the germline V gene are DFQATT and SNEGSKA (reference sequence). The CDR3 loop reads CSAARGVHGYTF. In DNA, the CDR3 is TGCAGTGCGGCCCGGGGGGTCCATGGCTACACCTTC.

The chain is built from TRBV6-5 and TRBJ1-5, with D hard to call. Germline-derived CDR1 and CDR2 are MNHEY and SVGAGI. The V and J ends lost 5 bases and 9 bases respectively, with 5 bases between them. This CDR3 comprises 10 residues. Written as DNA, the CDR3 is TGTGCCAGCAGTGAAAGGCCCCAGCATTTT. Protein sequence: CASSERPQHF.

This sequence joins TRBV24-1 and TRBJ1-5; weak D call: TRBD1 (5 bases). Trimming took 4 bases from V and 5 from J, leaving 11 bases between them. This CDR3 has 14 residues. Germline V gene sequence: CDR1 KGHDR, CDR2 SFDVKD. The CDR3 sequence: CATSESREYQPQHF. In DNA form, the CDR3 reads TGTGCCACCAGTGAGTCCAGGGAATATCAGCCCCAGCATTTT.

The chain links TRBV12-3 or TRBV12-4 to TRBJ1-6; D not resolved. The CDR3 loop spans 14 amino acids. Trimming cost V 5 bases and J 5 bases, with 10 bases left between them. CDR3 residues: CASSQDGNNSPLHF. The DNA for the CDR3 is TGTGCCAGCAGTCAGGACGGGAATAATTCACCCCTCCACTTT.

Only a few counts were recorded for this clonotype. The J gene is TRBJ1-2, the V gene TRBV7-2; D gene ambiguous. This CDR3 is 12 amino acids long. Per the germline V gene, CDR1 is SGHTA and CDR2 is FQGNSA. V dropped 1 base and J dropped 7 bases, with 7 bases sitting between them. The CDR3 region is CASSLVRTGYTF. CDR3 nucleotides: TGTGCCAGCAGCTTAGTACGGACTGGCTACACCTTC. The full variable domain, its missing parts supplied by reference TRBV7-2 and TRBJ1-2, is GAGVSQSPSNKVTEKGKDVELRCDPISGHTALYWYRQSLGQGLEFLIYFQGNSAPDKSGLPSDRFSAERTGGSVSTLTIQRTQQEDSAVYLCASSLVRTGYTFGSGTRLTVV.

This clonotype was counted only a few times. The genes are TRBV28 and TRBJ2-1; D gene unclear. The CDR3 extends over 14 amino acids. Trimming shortened V by 6 bases and J by 5 bases, and 14 bases separated the two germline ends. In germline, CDR1 is MDHEN, CDR2 SYDVKM. CDR3 in amino acids: CASSIGPNHNEQFF. As DNA, the CDR3 is TGTGCCAGCAGCATCGGACCCAACCACAATGAGCAGTTCTTC.

V is TRBV20-1 and J is TRBJ1-2; the match to TRBD1 covers 10 bases. Germline V gene lookup returns CDR1 DFQATT and CDR2 SNEGSKA (reference sequence). This CDR3 has 13 residues. Losses at the gene ends were 6 bases for V and 3 bases for J; bases not matched to a gene: 4. The CDR3 loop reads CSAVDRGDYGYTF. The CDR3 region has the DNA TGCAGTGCCGTGGACAGGGGGGACTATGGCTACACCTTC.

Comment on this clonotype: This CDR3 is missing its conserved last phenylalanine or tryptophan, likely due to a read error. Because the CDR3's place on the DNA is in doubt, the DNA is left out and the CDR3 is given as listed by TCRdb. This rearrangement joins TRBV7-2 to TRBJ2-1; the table's D call, TRBD2, was not checked against the DNA. In germline, CDR1 is SGHTA, CDR2 FQGNSA. Inclusive of both ends, the CDR3 amounts to 14 amino acids. The CDR3 here is CASSSSGGSGGLFS.

With regard to this clonotype: A much larger clone lies a single base off, so this may be a read error. Because it lacks the conserved phenylalanine or tryptophan at the end, this CDR3 is likely a read error. CDR3 sequence: CASSFHDSYGYTL. Written as DNA, the CDR3 is TGTGCCAGCAGTTTCCACGACAGCTATGGCTACACCTTA. This chain joins TRBV28 and TRBJ1-2, with TRBD1 as a possible D gene (5 bases). Trimming cost V 3 bases and J 4 bases, with 9 bases left between them. Looked up from germline, CDR1 is MDHEN and CDR2 is SYDVKM. The CDR3 has 13 residues.

A remark on this clonotype: A read error is possible here, since a much larger clone lies one base away. The CDR3 does not end in the conserved phenylalanine or tryptophan, so this is likely a read error. CDR3 region: CASSLASGGRQETQYL. The CDR3 bases are TGTGCCAGCAGCTTAGCGTCGGGAGGCAGACAAGAGACCCAGTACTTA. The chain joins TRBV11-1 to TRBJ2-5; TRBD2 agrees at 7 bases. The CDR3 extends over 16 amino acids. V trimming: 0 bases; J trimming: 2 bases; junction bases outside the gene matches: 6. The germline V gene has CDR1 SGHAT and CDR2 FQDESV (reference sequence).

The chain is built from TRBV28 and TRBJ2-5; 12 nucleotides agree with TRBD2. There are 15 residues in the CDR3. CDR1 and CDR2 from the germline V gene are MDHEN and SYDVKM. V lost 5 bases to trimming and J lost 4 bases; unmatched junction nucleotides: 5. CDR3 DNA sequence: TGTGCCAGCAGTCTCCCTAGCGGGGGGGGAGAGACCCAGTACTTC. Translated, it gives CASSLPSGGGETQYF.

In nucleotides, the CDR3 is TGTGATAGCAGCCCAAGTAATAGGGGCGAGCAGTACTTC. It specifies CDSSPSNRGEQYF. The rearrangement joins TRBV7-9 to TRBJ2-7; D is perhaps TRBD1 (5 bases). Germline V gene sequence: CDR1 SEHNR, CDR2 FQNEAQ (reference sequence). The CDR3 consists of 13 residues.

This clonotype was recorded at least ten times. This chain uses TRBV7-2 with TRBJ2-7, with a tentative D call TRBD1 (6 bases). The germline V and J ends were trimmed by 5 bases and 0 bases, with 14 bases remaining between them. The germline CDR1 and CDR2 sequences are SGHTA and FQGNSA. There are 15 residues in the CDR3. The CDR3 DNA reads TGTGCCAGCAGCGCCCCATGGGACAACTCCTACGAGCAGTACTTC. It codes for CASSAPWDNSYEQYF.

Turning to this clonotype: A much larger clone sits a single nucleotide away, making a read error possible. Because it lacks the conserved phenylalanine or tryptophan at the end, this CDR3 is likely a read error. The chain has TRBV7-6 and TRBJ2-5; D ambiguous. Germline-derived CDR1 and CDR2 are SGHVS and FNYEAQ. V shed 1 base and J shed 5 bases, with 14 bases lying between them. This CDR3 region has 15 residues. CDR3 sequence reads: CASSLGEGRFETQYS. The CDR3 region has the DNA TGTGCCAGCAGCTTAGGGGAAGGCAGGTTCGAGACCCAGTACTCC.

This clonotype was seen repeatedly, ten times or more. The J gene is TRBJ2-1, the V gene TRBV19; D ambiguous. Deletions cut 2 bases from V and 0 bases from J, with 11 bases between. Germline CDR1 LNHDA, CDR2 SQIVND (reference sequence). The CDR3 length is 16 residues. The CDR3 reads CASSIQQSSSYNEQFF. CDR3 bases: TGTGCCAGTAGTATACAACAGTCGAGCTCCTACAATGAGCAGTTCTTC.

In this sample, this clonotype turned up many times. CDR3 loop: CASSSPSGPSYEQYF. The CDR3 nucleotides are TGTGCCAGCAGTTCCCCTAGCGGGCCATCCTACGAGCAGTACTTC. The chain has TRBV28 and TRBJ2-7; the match to TRBD2 covers 8 bases. The CDR3 runs to 15 residues. Germline CDR1 MDHEN, CDR2 SYDVKM. After removal of 4 bases from V and 1 base from J, the junction contained 6 bases not matched to a gene.

The chain couples TRBV28 to TRBJ1-4; no firm D call. V was shortened by 3 bases and J by 4 bases, with 18 bases between the two germline ends. The CDR3 extends over 17 amino acids. Germline loops: CDR1 MDHEN, CDR2 SYDVKM. The CDR3 reads CASSLKGSGRLNEKLFF. CDR3 nucleotides: TGTGCCAGCAGTTTGAAGGGTTCTGGACGGCTTAATGAAAAACTGTTTTTT.

This sequence joins TRBV28 and TRBJ1-5, with D maybe TRBD1 (5 bases). The V and J ends lost 8 bases and 6 bases respectively, with 11 bases between them. This CDR3 comprises 12 residues. Germline lookup yields CDR1 MDHEN and CDR2 SYDVKM. The CDR3 loop is CASFSGIQPQHF. DNA of the CDR3: TGTGCCAGCTTCTCAGGGATTCAGCCCCAGCATTTT.

The chain couples TRBV7-6 to TRBJ1-1; D might be TRBD1 (5 bases). Per germline, CDR1 SGHVS and CDR2 FNYEAQ. This CDR3 is 15 amino acids long. Trimming pared 5 bases from V and 6 bases from J, leaving 19 bases between. The CDR3 protein is CASSPRAGLKAEAFF. The CDR3, as DNA: TGTGCCAGCAGCCCACGAGCGGGACTTAAGGCTGAAGCTTTCTTT.

V is TRBV29-1 and J is TRBJ2-3, with 7 positions matching TRBD1. In germline, CDR1 is SQVTM, CDR2 ANQGSEA. J gave up 3 bases and V 7 bases, and 7 bases lay outside the gene matches. This CDR3 spans 13 amino acids. The CDR3 DNA sequence: TGCAGCGCACCGGGACAGAGGACAGATACGCAGTATTTT. It specifies CSAPGQRTDTQYF.

This clonotype came up a few times. The chain couples TRBV7-9 to TRBJ2-3; 13 bases agree with TRBD2. The CDR3 contains 18 residues. CDR1 SEHNR and CDR2 FQNEAQ come from the germline V gene (reference sequence). Unmatched junction bases numbered 9, after V lost 2 bases and J lost 4 bases. CDR3 sequence (DNA): TGTGCCAGCAGCTTACTGTCCACTAGCGGGGGGGCCGCAGATACGCAGTATTTT. Translated: CASSLLSTSGGAADTQYF.

This clonotype was seen a few times. The rearrangement links TRBV24-1 to TRBJ2-1; 10 bases agree with TRBD1. This CDR3 has 16 amino acids. V gave up 5 bases and J gave up 6 bases; unmatched junction bases: 9. Germline lookup yields CDR1 KGHDR and CDR2 SFDVKD. The CDR3 DNA reads TGTGCCACCAGTGTGAGGACAGGGGGTTCCCTCAATGAGCAGTTCTTC. Translated, it gives CATSVRTGGSLNEQFF.

This clonotype came up a few times. This chain links TRBV19 with TRBJ2-3; unclear D gene. The CDR3 consists of 13 residues. In germline, CDR1 is LNHDA, CDR2 SQIVND (reference sequence). The V and J ends lost 1 base and 5 bases respectively, with 7 bases between them. The CDR3 spells CASSIVLVDTQYF. DNA of the CDR3: TGTGCCAGTAGTATAGTCCTCGTAGATACGCAGTATTTT.

The genes are TRBV27 and TRBJ2-2; D not certain. This CDR3 comprises 15 residues. CDR1 and CDR2 from the germline V gene are MNHEY and SMNVEV (reference sequence). V lost 7 bases to trimming and J lost 0 bases, with 12 bases between them. CDR3 residues: CASTRRTANTGELFF. For the CDR3, the DNA is TGTGCCAGCACCCGTAGGACGGCGAACACCGGGGAGCTGTTTTTT.

V is TRBV6-1 and J is TRBJ2-7; D tentatively fits TRBD1 or TRBD2 (5 bases each). The germline gives CDR1 MNHNS, CDR2 SASEGT. This CDR3 contains 14 residues. V was cut by 5 bases and J by 2 bases, with 13 bases left in between. The DNA of the CDR3 is TGTGCCAGCAGTTCCTGGGACGGCCCCTACGAGCAGTACTTC. Amino acids: CASSSWDGPYEQYF.